This passage covers 32 T cell receptor beta chains from one sample sequenced in a study of T cells after yellow fever vaccination (dated 2019 in TCRdb). Libraries were built with 5' RACE. This sample was sequenced with an Illumina HiSeq 2500. TCRdb passed the public sequencing reads through fastp at Q25 and MiXCR, retaining productive beta sequences. Records with the same CDR3 protein are collapsed into one entry carrying the most frequent genes and DNA. This sample comprises around 250,000 distinct CDR3 sequences, about 7% of them detected only once. The biggest ten clones account for roughly 0.9% of the sample. Read against the paper, the sample's treatment or condition label means: live attenuated yellow fever vaccine strain. The specimen was CD4+ T cells sorted from PBMCs, collected 15 days after the yellow fever booster vaccination. The source is a man aged 25 to 45 who received the YFV17D yellow fever vaccine.

This clonotype appeared a few times. This chain uses TRBV7-2 with TRBJ2-7, with 8 bases that match TRBD2. Per the germline V gene, CDR1 is SGHTA and CDR2 is FQGNSA. The junction had 13 bases not matched to a gene; V was cut back by 5 bases and J by 4 bases. This CDR3 is 16 amino acids long. The CDR3 is CASSTTRSGRGYEQYF. In DNA, the CDR3 is TGTGCCAGCAGCACAACCCGCAGCGGGAGAGGGTACGAGCAGTACTTC.

This clonotype was detected a few times. The V and J genes are TRBV6-1 and TRBJ2-7; D possibly corresponds to TRBD2 (5 bases). CDR3 length equals 13 residues. From germline, CDR1 is MNHNS and CDR2 SASEGT. V was clipped by 6 bases and J by 2 bases, with 11 bases between them. CDR3 coding DNA: TGTGCCAGCAGACCGGGATGGACCTACGAGCAGTACTTC. Protein: CASRPGWTYEQYF.

This clonotype was recorded many times. DNA of the CDR3: TGCGCCAGCAGCCAGGGGGGGACAAACGGAGACATTCAGTACTTC. Translation: CASSQGGTNGDIQYF. The rearrangement uses TRBV5-1 and TRBJ2-4; either TRBD1 or TRBD2 may supply D (7 bases each). The CDR3 runs to 15 residues. V shed 4 bases and J shed 8 bases, with 19 bases lying between them. Germline assignment: CDR1 SGHRS and CDR2 YFSETQ.

This clonotype was counted between two and nine times. V is TRBV19 and J is TRBJ2-5; 10 nucleotides line up with TRBD1. V was clipped by 6 bases and J by 1 base; unmatched bases: 8. Germline-derived CDR1 and CDR2 are LNHDA and SQIVND (reference sequence). The CDR3 extends over 16 amino acids. The CDR3 DNA follows: TGTGCCAGTAGCCGTACGACAGGGGGCGGCCAAGAGACCCAGTACTTC. Translated, it gives CASSRTTGGGQETQYF.

The genes are TRBV7-9 and TRBJ2-6; a weak D match, TRBD2 (6 bases). The ends were cut back, 3 bases at V and 3 bases at J, with 9 bases in the middle. Germline CDR1 is SEHNR and CDR2 is FQNEAQ (reference sequence). The CDR3 has 15 amino acids. As DNA, the CDR3 is TGTGCCAGCAGCTTCCCCGGGGGTGGGGCCAACGTCCTGACTTTC. Amino acids: CASSFPGGGANVLTF.

The chain joins TRBV18 to TRBJ2-1; D is perhaps TRBD2 (6 bases). Trimming removed 4 bases from V and 7 bases from J, with 14 bases in between. CDR3 size: 14 residues. Germline V CDR1 and CDR2: KGHSH, LQKENI. The DNA of the CDR3 is TGTGCCAGCTCACAAGTAGCGGAGGGGAATGAGCAGTTCTTC. Amino acid sequence: CASSQVAEGNEQFF.

The chain recombines TRBV7-2 with TRBJ1-5; D gene uncertain. Germline-derived CDR1 and CDR2 are SGHTA and FQGNSA. V lost 1 base and J lost 5, with 9 bases in between. The CDR3 runs 14 residues. The CDR3 region has the DNA TGTGCCAGCAGCTTAGGACAACTTGATCAGCCCCAGCATTTT. It encodes CASSLGQLDQPQHF.

This sequence joins TRBV5-1 and TRBJ2-3; possibly TRBD2 for D (5 bases). V lost 4 bases and J 4 bases, leaving 10 bases between the germline ends. The CDR3 totals 13 residues. CDR1 SGHRS and CDR2 YFSETQ come from the germline V gene. CDR3 region: CASSVGRADTQYF. DNA for the CDR3: TGCGCCAGCAGCGTCGGGCGGGCAGATACGCAGTATTTT.

In its sample, this clonotype was seen a few times. V usage is TRBV24-1 and J usage is TRBJ2-5; 10 bases match TRBD2. CDR1 and CDR2 from the germline V gene are KGHDR and SFDVKD. The junction had 2 bases not matched to a gene; V was cut back by 4 bases and J by 1 base. The CDR3 totals 15 residues. CDR3 protein: CATSDTSGAQETQYF. DNA for the CDR3: TGTGCCACCAGTGACACTAGCGGGGCCCAAGAGACCCAGTACTTC.

This clonotype has a count of ten or more. The CDR3 sequence is CASSLTLSLTTQYF. The CDR3 nucleotides read TGTGCCAGCAGCCTGACACTTTCCCTGACTACGCAGTATTTT. This chain uses TRBV14 with TRBJ2-3; D uncertain. Trimming cost V 4 bases and J 8 bases, with 16 bases left between them. CDR3 size: 14 residues. Germline CDR1 SGHDN, CDR2 FVKESK.

The V gene is TRBV7-8, the J gene TRBJ2-6; 10 bases are shared with TRBD1. Germline assignment: CDR1 SGHVS and CDR2 FQNEAQ. CDR3 size: 17 residues. V was clipped by 5 bases and J by 4 bases; unmatched bases: 8. The CDR3 sequence is CASSPSGTGAGANVLTF. CDR3 nucleotides: TGTGCCAGCAGCCCCTCCGGGACAGGGGCCGGGGCCAACGTCCTGACTTTC.

This sequence joins TRBV7-8 and TRBJ2-7; no firm D call. V was clipped by 5 bases and J by 4 bases, with 9 bases between them. This CDR3 has 12 residues. Germline CDR1 reads SGHVS; CDR2 reads FQNEAQ. CDR3 in DNA: TGTGCCAGCAGCCATTACGGGTACGAGCAGTACTTC. Protein: CASSHYGYEQYF.

As regards this clonotype: A much larger clone is a single base away; this may be a read error. J is TRBJ2-3 and V is TRBV5-1; TRBD1 agrees at 9 bases. The germline V gene encodes CDR1 SGHRS and CDR2 YFSETQ. The CDR3 has 15 amino acids. The CDR3 nucleotides are TGCGCCAGCAGCCCGGACAGGGGAGGCACAGATAAGCAGTATTTT. It encodes CASSPDRGGTDKQYF.

This clonotype has more than one count but fewer than ten. At one boundary the junction diverges from the germline segment, which might be a read error. J is TRBJ2-5 and V is TRBV14; possibly TRBD2 for D (7 bases). Germline CDR1 SGHDN, CDR2 FVKESK. The CDR3 runs to 13 residues. The CDR3: CASSQFEGGTFHF. CDR3 nucleotides: TGTGCCAGCAGCCAGTTCGAGGGGGGGACTTTCCACTTC.

This clonotype came up a few times. The chain has TRBV20-1 and TRBJ2-5, with 15 nucleotides matching TRBD2. CDR1 is DFQATT, CDR2 SNEGSKA, per germline (reference sequence). The CDR3 covers 13 residues. V shed 7 bases and J 9 bases; nucleotides not matched to a gene: 6. The DNA for the CDR3 is TGCAGTGTTAGGGGGACTAGCGGGAGGCCCCAGTACTTC. It yields the protein CSVRGTSGRPQYF.

The V call is TRBV20-1, the J call TRBJ2-3; a weak D match, TRBD1 (5 bases). Trimming took 6 bases from V and 0 from J, leaving 10 bases between them. The germline V gene has CDR1 DFQATT and CDR2 SNEGSKA (reference sequence). The length of the CDR3 is 13 residues. DNA for the CDR3: TGCAGTGCGGTTGGGGCGAGCACAGATACGCAGTATTTT. Translated, it gives CSAVGASTDTQYF.

This clonotype has at least ten counts. The chain employs TRBV14 and TRBJ2-3, with 9 bases lining up with TRBD2. The V gene's germline CDR1 is SGHDN and CDR2 FVKESK. Trimming removed 3 bases from V and 0 bases from J; junction bases left unmatched: 4. There are 16 residues in the CDR3. DNA for the CDR3: TGTGCCAGCAGCCAGAGACTAGCGGAGAGCACAGATACGCAGTATTTT. Encoded protein: CASSQRLAESTDTQYF.

This clonotype was detected a few times. The chain joins TRBV7-9 to TRBJ2-4, with 10 bases that match TRBD2. Germline V CDR1 and CDR2: SEHNR, FQNEAQ (reference sequence). This CDR3 contains 13 residues. The V segment lost 5 bases and the J segment 14 bases; nucleotides outside the gene matches: 9. The CDR3 nucleotides read TGTGCCAGCAGCGCTAGCGCTAGCGGGAGAGAGTACTTC. Encoded protein: CASSASASGREYF.

This clonotype was seen more than once but under ten times. The CDR3 reads CASSPTRISYEQYF. For the CDR3, the DNA is TGTGCCAGCAGCCCCACGAGAATCTCCTACGAGCAGTACTTC. The chain links TRBV7-2 to TRBJ2-7; D remains unclear. Germline CDR1 is SGHTA and CDR2 is FQGNSA. The CDR3 is 14 amino acids. The V end lost 5 bases, the J end lost 0 bases, and 11 bases lay between the germline ends.

This clonotype was seen a few times. This chain joins TRBV5-1 and TRBJ2-3; D call uncertain. Trimming cost V 4 bases and J 3 bases, with 9 bases left between them. The V gene's germline CDR1 is SGHRS and CDR2 YFSETQ. The CDR3 length is 13 residues. Written as DNA, the CDR3 is TGCGCCAGCAGCAAATCTACGACAGATACGCAGTATTTT. It yields the protein CASSKSTTDTQYF.

This clonotype has just a few counts. The rearrangement joins TRBV12-3 or TRBV12-4 to TRBJ2-7; D might be TRBD2 (5 bases). Trimming removed 4 bases from V and 2 bases from J, with 12 bases in between. The CDR3 loop spans 14 amino acids. The CDR3 loop is CASSSPEVAYEQYF. In DNA, the CDR3 is TGTGCCAGCAGTTCCCCGGAGGTAGCCTACGAGCAGTACTTC.

The genes are TRBV5-1 and TRBJ1-5; TRBD1 aligns across 10 bases. The V segment lost 8 bases and the J segment 2 bases; nucleotides outside the gene matches: 7. Germline lookup yields CDR1 SGHRS and CDR2 YFSETQ. The CDR3 runs 15 residues. CDR3 region: CARSTGGFGNQPQHF. The CDR3 DNA reads as TGCGCCAGATCGACAGGGGGCTTTGGCAATCAGCCCCAGCATTTT.

This clonotype was counted many times. The gene calls are TRBV5-1 and TRBJ1-4; weak D call: TRBD1 (5 bases). The CDR3 is 14 amino acids. Germline lookup yields CDR1 SGHRS and CDR2 YFSETQ. Trimming cost V 0 bases and J 7 bases, with 10 bases left between them. The CDR3 loop is CASSLDRTGEKLFF. Here the CDR3 DNA reads TGCGCCAGCAGCTTGGACAGGACGGGTGAAAAACTGTTTTTT.

This clonotype has a handful of counts. This chain joins TRBV18 and TRBJ2-7; perhaps D is TRBD1 or TRBD2 (5 bases each). CDR3 length equals 14 residues. Trimming took off 5 bases at V and 3 bases at J, with 14 bases between the two ends. CDR1 is KGHSH and CDR2 is LQKENI in the germline V gene. CDR3 bases: TGTGCCAGCTCAAGCCCGGGGCAGAGCTACGAGCAGTACTTC. It translates to CASSSPGQSYEQYF. Using reference TRBV18 and TRBJ2-7 for the parts outside the CDR3, the full variable domain is NAGVMQNPRHLVRRRGQEARLRCSPMKGHSHVYWYRQLPEEGLKFMVYLQKENIIDESGMPKERFSAEFPKEGPSILRIQQVVRGDSAAYFCASSSPGQSYEQYFGPGTRLTVT.

This clonotype has at least ten counts. The genes are TRBV6-2 or TRBV6-3 and TRBJ2-4, with 10 bases that match TRBD1. Germline V gene sequence: CDR1 MNHEY, CDR2 SVGEGT. The CDR3 is 14 amino acids. After removal of 5 bases from V and 5 bases from J, the junction contained 3 bases not matched to a gene. The CDR3 sequence is CASSRDRGENIQYF. Written as DNA, the CDR3 is TGTGCCAGCAGTCGGGACAGGGGTGAAAACATTCAGTACTTC.

The chain uses TRBV11-2 and TRBJ2-1, with D perhaps matching TRBD2 (5 bases). The CDR3 runs to 18 residues. Trimming left V 5 bases short and J 1 base short, with 21 bases between. CDR1 and CDR2 (germline): SGHAT, FQNNGV. The CDR3 DNA reads TGTGCCAGCAGCCCCCATGGGGTGGGAGAGGGTTCCTACAATGAGCAGTTCTTC. Translating gives CASSPHGVGEGSYNEQFF. The whole variable domain, filled in from reference TRBV11-2 and TRBJ2-1, reads EAGVAQSPRYKIIEKRQSVAFWCNPISGHATLYWYQQILGQGPKLLIQFQNNGVVDDSQLPKDRFSAERLKGVDSTLKIQPAKLEDSAVYLCASSPHGVGEGSYNEQFFGPGTRLTVL.

This clonotype has more than one count but fewer than ten. The V call is TRBV6-5, the J call TRBJ2-7; tentatively, D is TRBD1 (5 bases). V lost 0 bases to trimming and J lost 7 bases, with 13 bases between them. The CDR3 is 14 residues long. Germline lookup yields CDR1 MNHEY and CDR2 SVGAGI. In DNA form, the CDR3 reads TGTGCCAGCAGTTACTCGACAGCGATACGGGAGCAGTACTTC. This sequence encodes CASSYSTAIREQYF.

This clonotype was picked up a small number of times. The chain joins TRBV20-1 to TRBJ1-2; D is perhaps TRBD1 (6 bases). Germline lookup yields CDR1 DFQATT and CDR2 SNEGSKA (reference sequence). The CDR3 is made up of 12 amino acids. Trimming pared 3 bases from V and 7 bases from J, leaving 12 bases between. CDR3 protein: CSASLGGSGYTF. The CDR3 DNA reads TGCAGTGCTAGCCTCGGGGGCAGTGGCTACACCTTC.

This clonotype occurred a few times. CDR3 DNA sequence: TGCGCCAGCAGCCAATACGACGCAGGGGGCTACACCTTC. Residues: CASSQYDAGGYTF. The V call is TRBV4-3, the J call TRBJ1-2, with D perhaps matching TRBD1 (5 bases). The CDR3 loop spans 13 amino acids. CDR1 and CDR2 from the germline V gene are LGHNA and YSLEER. Trimming took 2 bases from V and 8 from J, leaving 12 bases between them.

The chain recombines TRBV11-2 with TRBJ2-1, with 8 positions matching TRBD1. CDR1 and CDR2 from the germline V gene are SGHAT and FQNNGV. This CDR3 spans 14 amino acids. V was clipped by 5 bases and J by 9 bases; unmatched bases: 9. In DNA form, the CDR3 reads TGTGCCAGCAGCAATACGGGAACAGGGGGTGAGCAGTTCTTC. Translation: CASSNTGTGGEQFF.

This clonotype was counted a few times. V and J are TRBV5-1 and TRBJ1-2; D is unclear. The CDR3 has 13 residues. Germline V gives CDR1 SGHRS, CDR2 YFSETQ. V gave up 2 bases and J gave up 8 bases, with 13 bases separating them. The DNA for the CDR3 is TGCGCCAGCAGCTTTCAGGCGCCTTCCGGCTACACCTTC. This translates into CASSFQAPSGYTF.

V gene TRBV7-2 combines with J gene TRBJ2-1; no clear D gene. CDR1 and CDR2 (germline): SGHTA, FQGNSA. This CDR3 is built from 15 residues. V lost 1 base to trimming and J lost 2 bases, with 9 bases between them. The CDR3 bases are TGTGCCAGCAGCTTAGGGGCGGATCCCTACAATGAGCAGTTCTTC. Protein sequence: CASSLGADPYNEQFF.